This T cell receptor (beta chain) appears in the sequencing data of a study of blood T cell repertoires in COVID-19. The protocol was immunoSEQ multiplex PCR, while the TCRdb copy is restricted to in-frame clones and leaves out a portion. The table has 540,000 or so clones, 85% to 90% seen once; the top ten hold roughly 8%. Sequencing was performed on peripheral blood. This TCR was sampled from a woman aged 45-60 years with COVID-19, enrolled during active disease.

CDR3 region: CASGGTARNTIYF. The CDR3 DNA follows: TGTGCCAGCGGAGGGACAGCCCGAAACACCATATATTTT. The gene calls are TRBV19 and TRBJ1-3, with 7 bases matching TRBD1. This CDR3 spans 13 amino acids. Germline trimming cut 9 bases from V and 5 bases from J; bases unmatched to any gene: 7. From germline, CDR1 is LNHDA and CDR2 SQIVND (reference sequence).